This T cell receptor (beta chain) is drawn from a study of blood T cell repertoires in COVID-19. Study at large: From the United States, Italy and Spain came samples of acute and convalescent COVID-19.

Trimming left V 0 bases short and J 2 bases short, with 7 bases between. The CDR3 consists of 15 residues. Per the germline V gene, CDR1 is MNHNY and CDR2 is SVGAGI (reference sequence). This clone was detected a few times. Methods used by the authors: Amplification of reference gene primers was used by the study to estimate nucleated cell counts. The method was immunoSEQ multiplex PCR; TCRdb's version includes in-frame clones alone and lacks a portion of them. V and J calls and clone size are copied from that table; D and trimming were computed from the DNA. The sample lists roughly 100,000 clones; roughly two thirds were seen once.

The chain is built from TRBV6-6 and TRBJ2-2; D is unresolved. The sample comprised peripheral blood. This clonotype was obtained from a human donor with acute or convalescent COVID-19. The donor label of this sample is uncertain. The CDR3 protein is CASSYSQINTGELFF. The DNA of the CDR3 is TGTGCCAGCAGTTACTCGCAGATAAACACCGGGGAGCTGTTTTTT.